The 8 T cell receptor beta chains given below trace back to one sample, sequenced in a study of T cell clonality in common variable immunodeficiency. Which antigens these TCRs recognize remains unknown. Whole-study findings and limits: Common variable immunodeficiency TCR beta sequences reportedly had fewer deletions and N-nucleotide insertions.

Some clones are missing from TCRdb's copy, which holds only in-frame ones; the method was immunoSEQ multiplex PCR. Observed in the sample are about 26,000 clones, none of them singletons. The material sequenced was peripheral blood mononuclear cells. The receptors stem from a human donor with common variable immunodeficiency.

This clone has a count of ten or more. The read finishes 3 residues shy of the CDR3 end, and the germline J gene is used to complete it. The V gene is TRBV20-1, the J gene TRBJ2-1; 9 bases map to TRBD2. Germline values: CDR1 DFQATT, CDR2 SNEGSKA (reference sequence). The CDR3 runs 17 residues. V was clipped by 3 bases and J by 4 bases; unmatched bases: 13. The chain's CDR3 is CSARIPSGTSLYNEQFF. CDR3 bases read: TGCAGTGCTAGGATACCTTCGGGGACTAGCCTTTACAATGAG.

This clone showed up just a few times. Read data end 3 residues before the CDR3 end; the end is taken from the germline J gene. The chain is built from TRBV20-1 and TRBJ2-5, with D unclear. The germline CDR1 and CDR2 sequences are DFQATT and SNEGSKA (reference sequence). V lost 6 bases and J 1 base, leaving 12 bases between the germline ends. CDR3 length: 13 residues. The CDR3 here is CSAVQTAQETQYF. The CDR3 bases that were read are TGCAGTGCAGTTCAGACTGCCCAAGAGACC.

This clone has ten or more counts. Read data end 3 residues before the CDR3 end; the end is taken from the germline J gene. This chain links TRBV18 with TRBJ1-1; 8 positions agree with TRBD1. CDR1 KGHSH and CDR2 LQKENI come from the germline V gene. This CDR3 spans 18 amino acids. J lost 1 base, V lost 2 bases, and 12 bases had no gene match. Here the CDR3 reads CASSPDRGGSTANTEAFF. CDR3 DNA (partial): TGTGCCAGCTCACCAGACAGGGGAGGATCCACCGCGAACACTGAA.

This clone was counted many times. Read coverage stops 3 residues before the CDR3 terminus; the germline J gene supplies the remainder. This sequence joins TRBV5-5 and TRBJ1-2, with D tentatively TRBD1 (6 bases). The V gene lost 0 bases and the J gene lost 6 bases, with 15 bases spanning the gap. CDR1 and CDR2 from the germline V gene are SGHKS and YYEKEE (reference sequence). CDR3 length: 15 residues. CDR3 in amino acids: CASSLVRTDADGYTF. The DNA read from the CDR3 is TGTGCCAGCAGCTTGGTTCGGACAGACGCTGATGGC.

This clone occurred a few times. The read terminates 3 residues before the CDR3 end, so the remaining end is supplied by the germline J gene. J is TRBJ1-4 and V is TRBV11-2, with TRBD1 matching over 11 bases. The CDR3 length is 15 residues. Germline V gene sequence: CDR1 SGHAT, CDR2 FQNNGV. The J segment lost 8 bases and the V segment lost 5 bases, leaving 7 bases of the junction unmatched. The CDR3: CASSLGDRGREKLFF. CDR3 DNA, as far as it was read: TGTGCCAGCAGCCTCGGGGACAGGGGGAGAGAAAAA.

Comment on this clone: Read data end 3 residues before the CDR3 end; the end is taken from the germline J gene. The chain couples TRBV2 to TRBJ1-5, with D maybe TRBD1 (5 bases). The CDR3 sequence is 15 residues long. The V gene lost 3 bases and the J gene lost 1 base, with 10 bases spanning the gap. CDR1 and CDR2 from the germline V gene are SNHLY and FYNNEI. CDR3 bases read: TGTGCCAGCAGTGATTGGGGCGTGAGCAATCAGCCC. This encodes CASSDWGVSNQP. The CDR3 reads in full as CASSDWGVSNQPQHF. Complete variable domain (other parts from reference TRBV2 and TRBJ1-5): EPEVTQTPSHQVTQMGQEVILRCVPISNHLYFYWYRQILGQKVEFLVSFYNNEISEKSEIFDDQFSVERPDGSNFTLKIRSTKLEDSAMYFCASSDWGVSNQPQHFGDGTRLSIL.

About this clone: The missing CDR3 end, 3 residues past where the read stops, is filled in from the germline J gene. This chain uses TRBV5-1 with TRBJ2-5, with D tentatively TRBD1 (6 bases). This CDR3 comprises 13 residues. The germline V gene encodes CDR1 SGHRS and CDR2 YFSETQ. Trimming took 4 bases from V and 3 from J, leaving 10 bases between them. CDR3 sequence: CASSRTGKETQYF. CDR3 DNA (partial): TGCGCCAGCAGCAGAACAGGGAAAGAGACC.

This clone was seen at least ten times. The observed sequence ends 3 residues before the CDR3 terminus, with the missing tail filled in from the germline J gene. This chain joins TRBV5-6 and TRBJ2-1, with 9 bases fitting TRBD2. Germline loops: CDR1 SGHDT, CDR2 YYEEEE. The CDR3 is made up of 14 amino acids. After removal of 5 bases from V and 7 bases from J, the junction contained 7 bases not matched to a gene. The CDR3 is CASSLVTSGNEQFF. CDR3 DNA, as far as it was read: TGTGCCAGCAGTCTGGTGACTAGCGGAAATGAG.